This TCR beta chain was obtained from a study of blood T cell repertoires in COVID-19. On the study more broadly: Italy, Spain and the United States were the sources of the convalescent and acute COVID-19 samples.

Sequencing was performed with immunoSEQ multiplex PCR; in TCRdb, only in-frame clones are kept and a portion is missing. The table shows about 120,000 clones, with 65% to 85% occurring only once. Sample: peripheral blood. This receptor was taken from a man younger than 45 with COVID-19, enrolled during active disease.

The CDR3 reads CASRRQEQETQYF. The CDR3 DNA reads TGTGCCAGCAGACGACAGGAACAAGAGACCCAGTACTTC. This sequence joins TRBV7-8 and TRBJ2-5; tentatively, D is TRBD1 (6 bases). CDR1 and CDR2 from the germline V gene are SGHVS and FQNEAQ. This CDR3 region has 13 residues. V lost 6 bases, J lost 2 bases, and 10 bases lay in between. The variable domain in full, completed from reference TRBV7-8 and TRBJ2-5, reads GAGVSQSPRYKVAKRGQDVALRCDPISGHVSLFWYQQALGQGPEFLTYFQNEAQLDKSGLPSDRFFAERPEGSVSTLKIQRTQQEDSAVYLCASRRQEQETQYFGPGTRLLVL.